What follows are 22 T cell receptor beta chains derived from one specimen sequenced in a study of T cell repertoires in cytomegalovirus infection. A single record per CDR3 protein comes from TCRdb applying MiXCR to the reads. The data hold about half a million distinct CDR3 sequences, with 42% observed a single time. These receptors lack a known antigen. Sequencing used cultured PBMCs, obtained from culture after CMV antigen stimulation. These receptors all come from a human donor in good health (CMV status not recorded). Some clones in this sample may be carry-over from other donors' samples.

This clonotype was picked up many times. The rearrangement uses TRBV7-2 and TRBJ2-3; no definite D call. Germline V lookup: CDR1 SGHTA, CDR2 FQGNSA. The V gene lost 5 bases and the J gene lost 5 bases, with 8 bases spanning the gap. This CDR3 contains 12 residues. The CDR3 coding sequence is TGTGCCAGCAGCCCTTCAGGAGATACGCAGTATTTT. It encodes CASSPSGDTQYF.

The chain joins TRBV13 to TRBJ2-7; either TRBD1 or TRBD2 may supply D (5 bases each). V was pared by 3 bases and J by 3 bases, with 21 bases between. The CDR3 is 17 residues long. The germline V gene has CDR1 PRHDT and CDR2 FYEKMQ (reference sequence). CDR3 region: CASSFVGLGDDDYEQYF. CDR3 coding DNA: TGTGCCAGCAGCTTCGTCGGACTGGGGGATGATGACTACGAGCAGTACTTC.

This chain connects TRBV20-1 to TRBJ2-7, with 13 positions matching TRBD2. This CDR3 spans 15 amino acids. With 7 bases clipped from V and 3 bases from J, the junction kept 9 bases outside the gene matches. Per germline, CDR1 DFQATT and CDR2 SNEGSKA (reference sequence). CDR3 bases: TGCAGTGTCCAGCAACTAGCGGGGGGGAACTACGAGCAGTACTTC. Encoded protein: CSVQQLAGGNYEQYF.

In its sample, this clonotype was seen a few times. The chain uses TRBV7-2 and TRBJ2-7, with 7 bases matching TRBD1. Germline trimming cut 4 bases from V and 2 bases from J; bases unmatched to any gene: 11. The CDR3 runs 16 residues. Germline CDR1 is SGHTA and CDR2 is FQGNSA. The DNA for the CDR3 is TGTGCCAGCAGCTCTCCCCGGACAGGAACAGCCTACGAGCAGTACTTC. Amino acid sequence: CASSSPRTGTAYEQYF.

This clonotype has a single count. Germline and junction disagree at one end, which may indicate a read error. This chain joins TRBV7-8 and TRBJ2-2, with D unresolved. CDR1 SGHVS and CDR2 FQNEAQ come from the germline V gene. The CDR3 loop spans 13 amino acids. This CDR3 is CANSLEPGGELFF. The DNA of the CDR3 is TGTGCCAACAGCTTAGAACCGGGCGGGGAGCTGTTTTTT.

This chain links TRBV11-2 with TRBJ2-3; D tentatively fits TRBD1 or TRBD2 (5 bases each). The CDR3 loop spans 15 amino acids. Germline V CDR1 and CDR2: SGHAT, FQNNGV. V dropped 5 bases and J dropped 0 bases, with 12 bases sitting between them. The CDR3 sequence is CASSIRDLSTDTQYF. The CDR3 DNA reads TGTGCCAGCAGCATCCGGGACCTCAGCACAGATACGCAGTATTTT.

The CDR3 sequence: CASSMGTRTVMNTGELFF. In DNA form, the CDR3 reads TGTGCCAGTAGTATGGGGACCCGAACCGTTATGAACACCGGGGAGCTGTTTTTT. The V call is TRBV19, the J call TRBJ2-2, with D perhaps given as TRBD1 or TRBD2 (5 bases each). There are 18 residues in the CDR3. CDR1 is LNHDA and CDR2 is SQIVND in the germline V gene (reference sequence). Trimming took off 3 bases at V and 1 base at J, with 18 bases between the two ends.

This clonotype has more than one count but fewer than ten. The chain joins TRBV6-5 to TRBJ2-3, with 9 bases matching TRBD1. Germline CDR1 and CDR2: MNHEY and SVGAGI. The CDR3 loop spans 13 amino acids. Trimming at V came to 8 bases and at J to 2 bases, leaving 2 bases not matched to a gene. The CDR3 region has the DNA TGTGCCAGCCGGGACAGGGTCACAGATACGCAGTATTTT. Residues: CASRDRVTDTQYF.

V and J are TRBV7-2 and TRBJ1-1; 8 nucleotides match TRBD1. V dropped 2 bases and J dropped 1; count of bases not matched to a gene: 6. The CDR3 is made up of 16 amino acids. Germline CDR1 reads SGHTA; CDR2 reads FQGNSA. The CDR3 loop reads CASSLRAGGTNTEAFF. The CDR3, as DNA: TGTGCCAGCAGCTTAAGGGCAGGGGGCACGAACACTGAAGCTTTCTTT.

The chain is built from TRBV10-3 and TRBJ2-5, with D tentatively TRBD1 or TRBD2 (5 bases each). Between the trimmed V and J ends, which lost 4 bases and 2 bases, there was a span of 8 bases. This CDR3 region has 13 residues. Germline CDR1 reads ENHRY; CDR2 reads SYGVKD. The DNA of the CDR3 is TGTGCCATCAGTGCGGGGCAACAAGAGACCCAGTACTTC. It codes for CAISAGQQETQYF.

The chain recombines TRBV6-5 with TRBJ1-3, with 7 positions matching TRBD1. In germline, CDR1 is MNHEY, CDR2 SVGAGI. The V and J ends lost 2 bases and 2 bases, in that order; junction bases with no gene match: 3. The CDR3 covers 15 residues. In DNA, the CDR3 is TGTGCCAGCAGTTACAACAGGGGTGCTGGAAACACCATATATTTT. This translates into CASSYNRGAGNTIYF.

V and J are TRBV7-2 and TRBJ2-2; TRBD2 matches at 7 bases. Germline V gene lookup returns CDR1 SGHTA and CDR2 FQGNSA. V dropped 6 bases and J dropped 6; count of bases not matched to a gene: 4. The CDR3 totals 13 residues. CDR3 nucleotide sequence: TGTGCCAGCAGTCAACTAGCGCCCGGGGAGCTGTTTTTT. Amino acids: CASSQLAPGELFF.

V usage is TRBV6-8 and J usage is TRBJ1-4; D is ambiguous. V gave up 6 bases and J gave up 4 bases, with 9 bases separating them. The CDR3 loop spans 13 amino acids. CDR1 and CDR2 from the germline V gene are MNHGY and SAAAGT. The CDR3 nucleotides read TGTGCCAGCAGGGTACAGCATAATGAAAAACTGTTTTTT. Translating gives CASRVQHNEKLFF.

A few counts support this clonotype. The rearrangement joins TRBV7-9 to TRBJ2-5; 10 nucleotides align to TRBD2. V was pared by 0 bases and J by 1 base, with 14 bases of the junction left unmatched. From germline, CDR1 is SEHNR and CDR2 FQNEAQ (reference sequence). CDR3 length: 20 amino acids. This CDR3 reads CASSLARGYGLAATQETQYF. The DNA of the CDR3 is TGTGCCAGCAGCTTAGCGCGGGGATACGGACTAGCGGCTACCCAAGAGACCCAGTACTTC.

In its sample, this clonotype was seen a few times. The V call is TRBV7-8, the J call TRBJ1-4, with no clear D. CDR3 length equals 15 residues. The germline V and J ends were trimmed by 1 base and 8 bases, with 14 bases remaining between them. Germline V gene lookup returns CDR1 SGHVS and CDR2 FQNEAQ. CDR3 coding DNA: TGTGCCAGCAGCTTAGGACGGATCCTAACCGAAAAACTGTTTTTT. This sequence encodes CASSLGRILTEKLFF.

This chain links TRBV2 with TRBJ2-2; a possible D gene is TRBD2 (6 bases). This CDR3 has 15 amino acids. V shed 3 bases and J shed 5 bases, with 13 bases lying between them. Germline V CDR1 and CDR2: SNHLY, FYNNEI. DNA of the CDR3: TGTGCCAGCAGTGAGCGGGGCCAAACAACCGGGGAGCTGTTTTTT. Protein: CASSERGQTTGELFF.

This rearrangement joins TRBV7-8 to TRBJ1-4; 9 bases fit TRBD1. J was trimmed by 7 bases and V by 5 bases; bases with no gene match: 5. This CDR3 has 14 amino acids. The germline V gene has CDR1 SGHVS and CDR2 FQNEAQ. CDR3 sequence: CASSRDRDSEKLFF. For the CDR3, the DNA is TGTGCCAGCAGCCGGGACAGGGATAGTGAAAAACTGTTTTTT.

This rearrangement joins TRBV28 to TRBJ1-6; TRBD1 matches 7 bases. Germline V gene lookup returns CDR1 MDHEN and CDR2 SYDVKM. The V gene end was trimmed by 5 bases and the J gene end by 10 bases; junction bases not matched to a gene: 8. The CDR3 length is 14 residues. The CDR3 spells CASSLRQGRSPLHF. As DNA, the CDR3 is TGTGCCAGCAGTCTCCGACAGGGACGCTCACCCCTCCACTTT.

This clonotype was counted only a few times. The chain combines TRBV7-9 with TRBJ2-7; unclear D gene. Trimming took 5 bases from V and 4 from J, leaving 9 bases between them. The CDR3 sequence is 12 residues long. Germline V CDR1 and CDR2: SEHNR, FQNEAQ (reference sequence). The CDR3 loop is CASSPKPYEQYF. The DNA for the CDR3 is TGTGCCAGCAGCCCGAAGCCTTACGAGCAGTACTTC.

This rearrangement joins TRBV11-1 to TRBJ2-6, with 8 nucleotides matching TRBD2. V was clipped by 4 bases and J by 2 bases; unmatched bases: 4. The CDR3 consists of 16 residues. Germline CDR1 reads SGHAT; CDR2 reads FQDESV (reference sequence). In DNA form, the CDR3 reads TGTGCCAGCAGCTCCCGTAGCGGGGCTGGGGCCAACGTCCTGACTTTC. Amino acid sequence: CASSSRSGAGANVLTF.

The chain couples TRBV6-1 to TRBJ1-2, with TRBD1 identical over 10 bases. The V and J ends lost 5 bases and 3 bases, in that order; junction bases with no gene match: 6. The CDR3 sequence is 15 residues long. Germline V gene data show CDR1 as MNHNS and CDR2 as SASEGT. CDR3 loop: CASSWTGGVDYGYTF. The CDR3 coding sequence is TGTGCCAGCAGTTGGACAGGGGGAGTCGACTATGGCTACACCTTC.

The rearrangement links TRBV20-1 to TRBJ2-7; TRBD1 aligns across 9 bases. With 1 base clipped from V and 4 bases from J, the junction kept 5 bases outside the gene matches. The CDR3 extends over 14 amino acids. The germline CDR1 and CDR2 sequences are DFQATT and SNEGSKA (reference sequence). The CDR3: CSARASDRGYEQYF. The CDR3 nucleotides read TGCAGTGCTAGAGCCTCGGACAGGGGTTACGAGCAGTACTTC.